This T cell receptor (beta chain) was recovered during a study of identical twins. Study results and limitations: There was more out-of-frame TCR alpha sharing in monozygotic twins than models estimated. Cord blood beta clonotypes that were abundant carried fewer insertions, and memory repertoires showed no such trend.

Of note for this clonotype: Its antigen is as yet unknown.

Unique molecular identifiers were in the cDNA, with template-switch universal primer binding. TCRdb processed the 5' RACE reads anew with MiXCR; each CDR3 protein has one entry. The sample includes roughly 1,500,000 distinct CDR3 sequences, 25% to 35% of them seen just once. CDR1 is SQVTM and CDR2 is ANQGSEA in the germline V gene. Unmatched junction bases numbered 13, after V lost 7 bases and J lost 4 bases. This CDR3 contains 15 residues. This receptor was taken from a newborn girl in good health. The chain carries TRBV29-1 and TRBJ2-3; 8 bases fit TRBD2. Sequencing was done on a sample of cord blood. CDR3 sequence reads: CSASRGLAAPDTQYF. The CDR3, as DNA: TGCAGCGCATCGAGAGGACTAGCTGCCCCAGATACGCAGTATTTT.